These T cell receptor beta chains were read from a single sample in a study of blood T cell repertoires in COVID-19. Sequenced by immunoSEQ multiplex PCR; TCRdb stores in-frame clones only, minus some. The sample lists 240,000 or so clones; approximately 90% were seen once. Material: peripheral blood. Receptor source: a man aged 55 to 70 who had recovered from COVID-19. The conserved cysteine and the conserved F or W are not part of the CDR3 here. Each record gives: D gene, V gene, J gene, CDR3 protein. A D gene is named only where the DNA matches it firmly.

>-|TRBV20-1|TRBJ1-2
SARSPDGYT
>TRBD2|TRBV5-1|TRBJ2-3
ASSGGTSGGAADTQY
>TRBD1|TRBV13|TRBJ1-4
ASSLGRQGLDGKLF
>TRBD2|TRBV7-7|TRBJ2-3
ASSLGAGGWEDTQY
>TRBD1|TRBV10-3|TRBJ2-2
AISETGGTGELF
>-|TRBV27|TRBJ2-2
ASSFSGGTNTGELF
>TRBD2|TRBV4-1|TRBJ2-3
ASRPGLAGAPSTDTQY
>-|TRBV7-9|TRBJ1-2
ASSHTGTNYGYT
>-|TRBV30|TRBJ1-2
AWSIRLLDGYT
>TRBD1|TRBV19|TRBJ2-1
ASSRRQGDVNEQF
>TRBD2|TRBV18|TRBJ2-1
ASSPTGLAGGNEQF
>TRBD1|TRBV6-5|TRBJ1-2
ASSRGAGGGGYT
>TRBD2|TRBV24-1|TRBJ2-3
ATSDLQTSFGSDTQY
>TRBD1|TRBV7-9|TRBJ1-4
ASSVGQADEKLF
>-|TRBV30|TRBJ1-2
ALDSLDYGYT